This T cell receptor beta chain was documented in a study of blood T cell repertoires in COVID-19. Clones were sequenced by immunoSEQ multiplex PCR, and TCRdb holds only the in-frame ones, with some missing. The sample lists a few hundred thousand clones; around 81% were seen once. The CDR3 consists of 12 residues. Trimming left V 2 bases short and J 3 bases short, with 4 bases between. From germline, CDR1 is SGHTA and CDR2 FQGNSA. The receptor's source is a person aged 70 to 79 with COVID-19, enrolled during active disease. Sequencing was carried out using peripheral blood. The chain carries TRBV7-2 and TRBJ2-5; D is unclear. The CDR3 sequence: CASSLTEETQYF. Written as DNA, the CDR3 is TGTGCCAGCAGCTTAACAGAAGAGACCCAGTACTTC.